This TCR beta chain was sequenced in a study of human T cells and chemical hapten exposure. Study context: For sensitization, 2% DPC was applied to a 2 cm by 2 cm patch of upper inner arm skin.

Via MiXCR, TCRdb re-called the RACE reads, giving one row per CDR3 protein. The repertoire holds more than 300,000 distinct CDR3 sequences, with 5.5% as singletons. Germline loops: CDR1 SEHNR, CDR2 FQNEAQ (reference sequence). The CDR3 covers 13 residues. Trimming left V 5 bases short and J 5 bases short, with 10 bases between. Time point reported: pre-sensitization, week 0. This sample's treatment: therapeutic diphenylcyclopropenone sensitization with weekly scalp DPC. Blood collection happened ahead of applying each patch test. Someone pulled total RNA out of unfractionated whole blood. This clonotype has ten or more counts.

V usage is TRBV7-9 and J usage is TRBJ2-1; D is undetermined. Source: whole blood, taken in connection with sensitization to the hapten diphenylcyclopropenone (DPC). The clonotype originates from a woman aged 18-29 years with alopecia areata. Some clones in this sample may be carry-over from other donors' samples. The CDR3 nucleotides are TGTGCCAGCAGCAGGGCTGGCCACAATGAGCAGTTCTTC. This gives the protein CASSRAGHNEQFF.